This TCR beta chain derives from a study of blood T cell repertoires in COVID-19 (dated by TCRdb to 2020 to 2022). In the study overall: Samples from collaborators originated in the United States, Italy and Spain and spanned both the acute and convalescent phases of COVID-19. The prospective study material was composed of cDNA or gDNA derived from T cells, B-cell-depleted T cells, or PBMCs. Subjects who had been exposed to COVID-19, were actively infected with it, or had recovered from it provided the deeply sampled blood TCRbeta repertoires that made up the dataset. The repertoires were released in a freely available public database meant as a resource for research on the immune response to SARS-CoV-2. Samples came from the ongoing ImmuneRACE study (first 160 participants) plus 1,254 subjects from 6 global collaborators. Sample metadata almost always included a de-identified subject ID, COVID-19 status, age in years and sex. Where available, HLA class I and class II types were taken from metadata supplied by the sample provider and were not determined by assay-based typing. General study outcomes and caveats: The amount of clinical and demographic metadata varied by source and participant and was provided uncurated.

The germline V gene gives CDR1 as MDHEN and CDR2 as SYDVKM. The CDR3 holds 11 amino acids from the cysteine to the phenylalanine. CDR3 DNA is the only sequence kept; it has 33 bases, read in frame from the first base. V gives up 8 bases and J gives up 1 base, and the segment between their germline ends measures 6 bases. TCRbeta CDR3 regions were amplified from genomic DNA by means of the immunoSEQ Assay, a bias-controlled multiplex PCR. For the original study's pipeline: Within the assay, amplification of reference gene primers was used to estimate how many nucleated cells each sample contained. To quantify the absolute abundance of each unique TCRbeta CDR3 rearrangement, sequence reads were collapsed and filtered. For each sample, productive Simpson clonality was calculated as the square root of Simpson's diversity index across productive rearrangements. Here the immuneACCESS table is served through TCRdb, limited to in-frame sequences with V and J called. Missing clones are a known gap in these copies; in checked studies unresolved V genes cover under half, and the rest lacks a known reason. V and J calls and clone size are copied from that table; D and trimming were computed from the DNA. This sample gives some 35,000 clones in total; approximately 90% of them show up just once. About 35% of the sample rests with the top ten.

Only a few counts were recorded for this clone. What this receptor recognizes is not known. Base qualities are missing; no much larger clone stands one base away. The collaborating institutions used their own protocols to collect whole blood in K2EDTA tubes. For TCRbeta analysis, collaborator samples were shipped as frozen whole blood, as isolated PBMCs, or as DNA extracted from either sample type. Sample: peripheral blood. The sequence was collected from a man in his 70s with active COVID-19. The chain links TRBV28 with TRBJ2-7; no D segment can be confidently identified. In nucleotide form, the sequence is TGTGCCAGCGGGCTATCCTACGAGCAGTACTTC. It codes for CASGLSYEQYF.